A single T cell receptor beta chain is shown here with its context. Profiled with immunoSEQ multiplex PCR; TCRdb holds only in-frame clones, not every one. The top ten hold roughly 11% of the sample, which has 200,000 to 250,000 clones, 60% to 70% seen once. This record belongs to a study of shared clonotypes between healthy human individuals. CDR3 length equals 14 residues. The V gene lost 4 bases and the J gene lost 5 bases, with 14 bases spanning the gap. Germline-derived CDR1 and CDR2 are SGHNT and YYREEE (reference sequence). This receptor was identified in a man between 25 and 39 years old in good health. The rearrangement uses TRBV5-4 and TRBJ2-3; D is possibly TRBD2 (6 bases). Sequenced input: memory CD4+ T cells sorted from blood. Subset noted: CD45RA-negative fraction. The CDR3 spells CASSRGLTEDTQYF. The DNA of the CDR3 is TGTGCCAGCAGCCGGGGACTGACTGAAGATACGCAGTATTTT.